The rows below give T cell receptor beta chains drawn from one sample of a study of identical twins. TCRdb ran MiXCR on the 5' RACE reads and lists one entry per CDR3 protein. The sample lists around 1.7 million distinct CDR3 sequences; 25% to 35% were seen once. What was sequenced was cord blood. These receptors originate from a newborn girl in good health. Both conserved end residues are part of each CDR3. Each record gives: CDR3 DNA, CDR3 protein, D gene, V gene, clone size, J gene. A D gene is named only where the DNA matches it firmly. For some rows the clone size is stated as once, few or many, or as a class when expanded; others skip it.

TGCAGTGCTAGAAGGCCAACAGGGGCCCAAAATGAAAAACTGTTTTTT	CSARRPTGAQNEKLFF	TRBD1	TRBV20-1	few	TRBJ1-4
TGTGCCAGCAGCTTAGGATTCTCGGGAACTGAAGCTTTCTTT	CASSLGFSGTEAFF	.	TRBV7-9	.	TRBJ1-1
TGCGCCAGCAGCTTGAGGCACCCCTCCTACGAGCAGTACTTC	CASSLRHPSYEQYF	.	TRBV5-1	few	TRBJ2-7
TGTGCCAGCAGCCCAGGAGGTAGCGGGAGGGCATTCGAGCAGTACTTC	CASSPGGSGRAFEQYF	TRBD2	TRBV5-6	.	TRBJ2-7
TGTGCCAGCAGTGATTCTATTTACAATGAGCAGTTCTTC	CASSDSIYNEQFF	.	TRBV12-3/TRBV12-4	.	TRBJ2-1
TGTGCCAGCAGTGAAGAGGTATGGGACAGGGGGCCCGAAGCTTTCTTT	CASSEEVWDRGPEAFF	TRBD1	TRBV2	.	TRBJ1-1
TGTGCCAGCAGTCCCGGGACAGGGGGAGAAAATGAGCAGTACTTC	CASSPGTGGENEQYF	TRBD1	TRBV12-3/TRBV12-4	.	TRBJ2-7
TGTGCCAGCAGTAATTTGGGGTATTGGACAGGCCGAGCCTCCTACGAGCAGTACTTC	CASSNLGYWTGRASYEQYF	TRBD1	TRBV2	few	TRBJ2-7
TGCGCCAGCAGCTTGTATGGGACAAAAAATGAAAAACTGTTTTTT	CASSLYGTKNEKLFF	.	TRBV5-1	.	TRBJ1-4
TGTGCCAGCTCACCAAGAATAGCGGGGGGGTTGCCGAATGAGCAGTTCTTC	CASSPRIAGGLPNEQFF	TRBD2	TRBV18	.	TRBJ2-1
TGTGCCATCATGGGCCGGGGCGACTCCTACGAGCAGTACTTC	CAIMGRGDSYEQYF	.	TRBV10-3	.	TRBJ2-7
TGTGCCAGCTCACCCCGGGGGTCGGAGACCCAGTACTTC	CASSPRGSETQYF	.	TRBV18	few	TRBJ2-5
TGTGCCACCCAAACCAATAGCAGGGGCGATACGCAGTATTTT	CATQTNSRGDTQYF	.	TRBV24-1	few	TRBJ2-3
TGTGCCAGTTCCCCTGATCGTGGGGCCAACGTCCTGACTTTC	CASSPDRGANVLTF	.	TRBV2	.	TRBJ2-6
TGTGCCAGCAGCTCCCCTAGCGGGGGGGCCCAAGAGACCCAGTACTTC	CASSSPSGGAQETQYF	TRBD2	TRBV5-5	.	TRBJ2-5
TGTGCCAGCAGGGACGGGAATTCACCCCTCCACTTT	CASRDGNSPLHF	.	TRBV25-1	many	TRBJ1-6
TGCAGTGCCACGTCTCCGTCTAGCCGCAATGAGCAGTTCTTC	CSATSPSSRNEQFF	.	TRBV20-1	few	TRBJ2-1
TGCAGTGCCCCCTCGTTGCAGGGGGGACAGCCCCAGCATTTT	CSAPSLQGGQPQHF	TRBD1	TRBV20-1	few	TRBJ1-5
TGTGCCAGCAGCTTCCCAGGGGCAGGACTCTATGGCTACACCTTC	CASSFPGAGLYGYTF	.	TRBV5-5	.	TRBJ1-2
TGTGCCGGCAGCTTAAGCGAGGGGCAGTTCTTC	CAGSLSEGQFF	.	TRBV7-2	once	TRBJ2-1
TGCAGTGCTAGAGATGGGACTAGTGTGCAGTATTTT	CSARDGTSVQYF	TRBD2	TRBV20-1	few	TRBJ2-3
TGTGCCAGCAGTGAGGGACTAGCGGGGAACTACGAGCAGTACTTC	CASSEGLAGNYEQYF	TRBD2	TRBV12-3/TRBV12-4	.	TRBJ2-7
TGCAGCGTTGCTCCCGACAGACAAGAGACCCAGTACTTC	CSVAPDRQETQYF	.	TRBV29-1	many	TRBJ2-5
TGTGCCAGTAGTTCGTCCAGGGCTTACAATGAGCAGTACTTC	CASSSSRAYNEQYF	.	TRBV19	.	TRBJ2-5
TGTGCCATCAGAGGGACTAGCTCCAATGAGCAGTTCTTC	CAIRGTSSNEQFF	TRBD2	TRBV10-3	few	TRBJ2-1
TGTGCCAGCAGCTTACTAGCGGGAGGGCCCGCTACCTACGAGCAGTACTTC	CASSLLAGGPATYEQYF	TRBD2	TRBV7-2	.	TRBJ2-7
TGTGCCAGCAGTGGGTACGGGTGGGATGAAGCTTTCTTT	CASSGYGWDEAFF	.	TRBV6-1	.	TRBJ1-1
TGCAGTGCTTCACTAGCGGGAGAATACAATGAGCAGTTCTTC	CSASLAGEYNEQFF	TRBD2	TRBV20-1	.	TRBJ2-1
TGTGCCACCAGTGATTTGCCCGGCAATGAGCAGTACTTC	CATSDLPGNEQYF	.	TRBV24-1	once	TRBJ2-7
TGTGCGGAACGGGAGGGGGCTGGAAACACCATATATTTT	CAEREGAGNTIYF	.	TRBV12-3/TRBV12-4	.	TRBJ1-3
TGCAGTGGCGGACAGGGGAGAAACATTCAGTACTTC	CSGGQGRNIQYF	TRBD1	TRBV20-1	few	TRBJ2-4
TGTGCCAGCAGTCCTCCCGTCGACAGGGATGGCCACACCTTC	CASSPPVDRDGHTF	TRBD1	TRBV28	.	TRBJ1-2
TGTGCCAGCAGTTTAATCAGGGGCTCATCTAACTATGGCTACACCTTC	CASSLIRGSSNYGYTF	.	TRBV28	many	TRBJ1-2
TGCGCCAGCAGCCAAGGACCGGGACAGACAAATCAGCCCCAGCATTTT	CASSQGPGQTNQPQHF	TRBD1	TRBV4-1	.	TRBJ1-5
TGCAGCGTTACGGAGTCCTACGAGCAGTACTTC	CSVTESYEQYF	.	TRBV29-1	many	TRBJ2-7
TGCAGTGCTAGTGGACCCGCAGGCTCGGAAGCTTTCTTT	CSASGPAGSEAFF	.	TRBV20-1	.	TRBJ1-1